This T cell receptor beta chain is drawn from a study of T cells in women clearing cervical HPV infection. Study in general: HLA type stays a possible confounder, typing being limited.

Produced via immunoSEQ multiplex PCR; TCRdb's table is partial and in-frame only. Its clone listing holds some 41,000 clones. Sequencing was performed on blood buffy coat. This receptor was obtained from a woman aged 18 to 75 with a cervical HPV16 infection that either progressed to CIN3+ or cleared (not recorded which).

The sequenced part of the CDR3 DNA is TGTGCCAGCAGCTCTGGACAGCTCAGAGATACG. It codes for CASSSGQLRDT. The CDR3 as a whole reads CASSSGQLRDTQYF. The chain joins TRBV5-4 to TRBJ2-3; tentatively, D is TRBD1 (6 bases). The read ends 3 residues shy of where the CDR3 ends; the end is completed using the germline J gene. The CDR3 runs 14 residues. Germline V gene data show CDR1 as SGHNT and CDR2 as YYREEE (reference sequence). V was clipped by 3 bases and J by 5 bases, with 13 bases between them.